These 5 T cell receptor beta chains came from one sample sequenced in a study of blood T cells in healthy people across ages. Sample-barcoded 5' priming and a J-beta primer mix drove a second PCR of roughly 6 to 12 cycles. TCRdb re-analysed the 5' RACE reads in MiXCR, keeping a single row per CDR3 protein. The sample contains 700,000 to 900,000 distinct CDR3 sequences, about 55% of which appear only once. The sequencing sample was made of blood. These receptors all stem from an elderly man in good health.

This clonotype occurred a few times. This chain uses TRBV7-2 with TRBJ2-5; D is perhaps TRBD1 (6 bases). The end of the DNA is better explained by TRBJ2-4, so the J call may be wrong. There are 14 residues in the CDR3. Germline V CDR1 and CDR2: SGHTA, FQGNSA. CDR3 loop: CASSADGGAYIQYF. CDR3 sequence (DNA): TGTGCCAGCAGCGCTGATGGGGGCGCGTACATTCAGTACTTC.

This clonotype was seen more than once but under ten times. The chain couples TRBV10-1 to TRBJ2-3, with 9 bases identical to TRBD2. Per germline, CDR1 WNHNN and CDR2 SYGVQD (reference sequence). The CDR3 has 13 amino acids. With 8 bases clipped from V and 14 bases from J, the junction kept 14 bases outside the gene matches. This CDR3 is CASSTSGGRYAYF. CDR3 sequence (DNA): TGCGCCAGCTCGACTAGCGGCGGAAGATACGCGTATTTT.

This clonotype has a handful of counts. This chain joins TRBV7-6 and TRBJ2-1; no clear D. CDR3 length equals 16 residues. V gave up 5 bases and J gave up 3 bases, with 17 bases separating them. CDR1 and CDR2 from the germline V gene are SGHVS and FNYEAQ. As DNA, the CDR3 is TGTGCCAGCAGCCCAACGGTAGGGCCCGGCTACAATGAGCAGTTCTTC. It is translated as CASSPTVGPGYNEQFF.

This chain joins TRBV5-1 and TRBJ2-5, with TRBD2 as a possible D gene (5 bases). V was pared by 3 bases and J by 4 bases, with 16 bases between. Germline CDR1 SGHRS, CDR2 YFSETQ. The CDR3 spans 15 residues. CDR3 in amino acids: CASSYEGLLLETQYF. The CDR3, as DNA: TGCGCCAGCAGCTATGAGGGCTTGTTATTAGAGACCCAGTACTTC.

The chain is built from TRBV12-3 or TRBV12-4 and TRBJ1-1, with TRBD1 matching over 10 bases. The junction had 8 bases not matched to a gene; V was cut back by 3 bases and J by 4 bases. This CDR3 is built from 16 residues. CDR3: CASSFGGTGAGTEAFF. CDR3 in DNA: TGTGCCAGCAGTTTTGGGGGGACAGGGGCGGGCACTGAAGCTTTCTTT.